This entry describes one TCR beta chain. Its antigen is as yet unknown. Germline V gene data show CDR1 as SGDLS and CDR2 as YYNGEE. Between the trimmed V and J ends, which lost 4 bases and 6 bases, there was a span of 23 bases. CDR3 size: 16 residues. This sample was taken from a study of T-cell memory formation after mild COVID-19. The authors produced TCR alpha and TCR beta cDNA libraries with sample barcodes and UMIs by 5'RACE using constant-segment primers. TCRdb reprocessed the 5' RACE reads via MiXCR and lists one record per CDR3 protein. This sample has about 140,000 distinct CDR3 sequences; 14% occur once, and the top ten carry approximately 30%. Findings of the study overall: The authors left the SARS-CoV-2 specificity of second-wave clones peaking on day 37 unconfirmed.

The chain joins TRBV9 to TRBJ2-7; D gene uncertain. This TCR was recovered from an adult woman who had mild COVID-19 (a few samples of this study predate the infection). Cell type and time point are not known. Sequenced material: PBMCs or a T cell subset sorted from them (not recorded which). This chain's CDR3 is CASSPPCGTTLCEQYF. CDR3 coding DNA: TGTGCCAGCAGCCCCCCTTGTGGTACCACGCTCTGCGAGCAGTACTTC.